This entry lists 8 T cell receptor beta chains sequenced from one sample in a study (dated by TCRdb to between 2014 and 2017). To prepare the library, 5' RACE was applied. The sequencer listed for this sample is Illumina MiSeq. Through fastp at Q25 and MiXCR, TCRdb rebuilt clones from the public reads, retaining in-frame beta chains. A single entry per CDR3 protein holds the most common genes and DNA from its merged rows. Counted in this sample were roughly 54,000 distinct CDR3 sequences; under 20% of them appeared once. The ten most abundant clones make up 2% to 2.5% of the sample. Material for sequencing was naive CD4+ T cells sorted from blood. Reading the label with the study, this specimen's cell subset or site is: naive CD4+ T cells, CD4+CD45RA+CD25-. These receptors were taken from a female donor with breast cancer.

The J gene is TRBJ2-5, the V gene TRBV11-2, with 8 bases matching TRBD2. The CDR3 is 17 amino acids. V lost 3 bases and J lost 0; bases outside the gene matches: 9. CDR1 is SGHAT and CDR2 is FQNNGV in the germline V gene. CDR3 coding DNA: TGTGCCAGCAGCTTCGGGATTAGCGGGATCTACCAAGAGACCCAGTACTTC. It is translated as CASSFGISGIYQETQYF.

The gene calls are TRBV29-1 and TRBJ2-5; D remains unclear. The CDR3 is 10 amino acids. The V and J ends lost 4 bases and 2 bases respectively, with 2 bases between them. Germline V gene lookup returns CDR1 SQVTM and CDR2 ANQGSEA. The CDR3, as DNA: TGCAGCGTTGGACAAGAGACCCAGTACTTC. Encoded protein: CSVGQETQYF.

This clonotype appeared a few times. This sequence joins TRBV20-1 and TRBJ2-1; 11 bases agree with TRBD2. This CDR3 is 14 amino acids long. Germline lookup yields CDR1 DFQATT and CDR2 SNEGSKA (reference sequence). The J segment lost 5 bases and the V segment lost 5 bases, leaving 5 bases of the junction unmatched. CDR3 DNA: TGCAGTGCTGGGACTAGCGGAGGACACAATGAGCAGTTCTTC. It specifies CSAGTSGGHNEQFF.

The table lists this clonotype with a few counts. The V call is TRBV5-1, the J call TRBJ2-1; 8 bases match TRBD2. Germline V CDR1 and CDR2: SGHRS, YFSETQ. CDR3 length: 15 amino acids. After removal of 2 bases from V and 8 bases from J, the junction contained 9 bases not matched to a gene. Written as DNA, the CDR3 is TGCGCCAGCAGCTTTGGAGCGGGGGTCCCCGATGAGCAGTTCTTC. Translation: CASSFGAGVPDEQFF.

This clonotype was observed many times. The chain recombines TRBV6-1 with TRBJ1-1; the D gene is possibly TRBD1 (6 bases). Per the germline V gene, CDR1 is MNHNS and CDR2 is SASEGT. Trimming took 0 bases from V and 3 from J, leaving 8 bases between them. This CDR3 comprises 14 residues. The CDR3 protein is CASSEAWGHTEAFF. The CDR3 DNA reads TGTGCCAGCAGTGAAGCGTGGGGGCACACTGAAGCTTTCTTT.

This clonotype was recorded a few times. The V and J genes are TRBV2 and TRBJ1-1; D possibly corresponds to TRBD1 (5 bases). Germline V lookup: CDR1 SNHLY, CDR2 FYNNEI. The ends were cut back, 7 bases at V and 3 bases at J, with 12 bases in the middle. The CDR3 contains 13 residues. The CDR3 is CASTQGRDTEAFF. The CDR3 DNA reads as TGTGCCAGCACCCAAGGCAGGGACACTGAAGCTTTCTTT.

This clonotype showed up many times. The genes are TRBV5-5 and TRBJ1-1, with unresolved D. Germline V gene lookup returns CDR1 SGHKS and CDR2 YYEKEE (reference sequence). This CDR3 is 13 amino acids long. Trimming stripped 3 bases from V and 3 bases from J, with 9 bases between. CDR3 in DNA: TGTGCCAGCAGCTGGTCCACAGACACTGAAGCTTTCTTT. This gives the protein CASSWSTDTEAFF. Drawing the rest from reference TRBV5-5 and TRBJ1-1, the complete variable domain is DAGVTQSPTHLIKTRGQQVTLRCSPISGHKSVSWYQQVLGQGPQFIFQYYEKEERGRGNFPDRFSARQFPNYSSELNVNALLLGDSALYLCASSWSTDTEAFFGQGTRLTVV.

This clonotype has just one count. One base away lies a much larger clone, so this may be a sequencing read error. The chain uses TRBV9 and TRBJ1-1; D is uncertain. Germline loops: CDR1 SGDLS, CDR2 YYNGEE. The CDR3 totals 13 residues. The CDR3 protein is CSSSVLQNTEAFF. For the CDR3, the DNA is TGTTCCAGCAGCGTATTACAGAACACTGAAGCTTTCTTT.